This TCR beta chain originates from a study of T cell responses to AZD1222 COVID-19 vaccine. Findings of the study overall: Baseline antibody screening turned up just five to seven seropositive AZD1222 recipients. At 160-218 and 743-854, vaccine-associated CD4 TCRs were dominant, and they spanned spike.

Regarding this clone: Its matching antigen is unknown.

Repertoires were generated with immunoSEQ multiplex PCR, while TCRdb's copy carries only in-frame clones and drops some. The sample carries around 120,000 clones, 75% to 90% recorded once. Germline V gives CDR1 SGHKS, CDR2 YYEKEE (reference sequence). CDR3 size: 16 residues. V shed 4 bases and J shed 5 bases, with 21 bases lying between them. This TCR derives from an adult in good health. V is TRBV5-5 and J is TRBJ1-1; D is unresolved. The sequencing here drew on peripheral blood, taken on day 0 of AZD1222 vaccination. The CDR3 DNA reads as TGTGCCAGCAGCCCTGGGAGGGCAGAGGAAGGGACTGAAGCTTTCTTT. Protein sequence: CASSPGRAEEGTEAFF. Using reference TRBV5-5 and TRBJ1-1 for the parts outside the CDR3, the full variable domain is DAGVTQSPTHLIKTRGQQVTLRCSPISGHKSVSWYQQVLGQGPQFIFQYYEKEERGRGNFPDRFSARQFPNYSSELNVNALLLGDSALYLCASSPGRAEEGTEAFFGQGTRLTVV.